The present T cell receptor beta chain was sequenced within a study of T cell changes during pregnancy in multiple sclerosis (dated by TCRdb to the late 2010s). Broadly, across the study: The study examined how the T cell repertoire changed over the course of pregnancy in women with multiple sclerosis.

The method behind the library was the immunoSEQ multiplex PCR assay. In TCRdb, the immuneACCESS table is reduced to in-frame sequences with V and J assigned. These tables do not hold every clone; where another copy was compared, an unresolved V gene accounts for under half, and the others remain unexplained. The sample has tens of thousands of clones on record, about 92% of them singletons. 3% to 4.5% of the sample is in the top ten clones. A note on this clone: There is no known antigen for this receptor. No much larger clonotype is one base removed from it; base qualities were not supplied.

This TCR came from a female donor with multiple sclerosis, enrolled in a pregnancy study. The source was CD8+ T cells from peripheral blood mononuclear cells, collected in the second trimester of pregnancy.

The CDR3 amino acid sequence is: CAWSVRGSSYNEQFF. The nucleotides are TGTGCCTGGAGTGTACGAGGATCCTCCTACAATGAGCAGTTCTTC. The chain couples TRBV30 to TRBJ2-1; the D gene cannot be named for sure. The CDR3 holds 15 amino acids from the cysteine to the phenylalanine. Only CDR3 DNA is held: 45 bases, read in frame from base 1. According to the germline V gene (reference sequence), CDR1 reads GTSNPN and CDR2 reads SVGIG. Trimming at the junction amounts to 0 bases on V and 0 bases on J, and the germline ends lie 9 bases apart.